This entry describes one T cell receptor (beta chain). Its antigen remains unidentified. The PCR employed 60 Vbeta primers together with 13 Jbeta primers. TCRdb's table, derived via immunoSEQ multiplex PCR, lists solely in-frame clones and lacks some. This sample has about 150,000 clones, with around 79% found just once. The data originate from a study of cytomegalovirus exposure and HLA in healthy donors. For the study at large: Unique TCRs numbering about 85 million, obtained from HLA-typed donors, made up an early data release.

Whole-study results and caveats: Most CMV-associated TCR beta chains appeared HLA-restricted in a later analysis. Later on, an analysis tied roughly 17,000 TCR beta sequences to HLA alleles at 0.05 false discovery rate.

The origin of this receptor is a man aged 45-65 years in good health and CMV-seropositive. Material for sequencing was PBMCs.

CDR3 DNA: TGTGCCAGTAGATTGGGACAGGGGAACAATGAGCAGTTCTTC. It yields the protein CASRLGQGNNEQFF. The gene calls are TRBV19 and TRBJ2-1, with 10 bases that match TRBD1. This CDR3 spans 14 amino acids. CDR1 is LNHDA, CDR2 SQIVND, per germline (reference sequence). V trimming: 6 bases; J trimming: 5 bases; junction bases outside the gene matches: 4.